This entry concerns a single T cell receptor beta chain. This specimen belongs to a study of cytomegalovirus exposure and HLA in healthy donors. Germline CDR1 SGHTA, CDR2 FQGNSA. This CDR3 spans 15 amino acids. The trim removed 1 base at V and 1 base at J, leaving 2 bases unmatched. Although they were nominally healthy when sampled, donors likely had unrecorded immune exposures. The primer mix had 60 Vbeta and 13 Jbeta primers. Assay: immunoSEQ multiplex PCR; the TCRdb copy retains only in-frame clones and omits some. The sample shows some 150,000 clones, 75% of them seen only once. The clonotype comes from a man in his forties in good health and CMV-seronegative. This chain links TRBV7-2 with TRBJ2-5, with 8 nucleotides matching TRBD1. The specimen was PBMCs. In nucleotides, the CDR3 is TGTGCCAGCAGCTTAGTCGGACAGGGCCAAGAGACCCAGTACTTC. Protein sequence: CASSLVGQGQETQYF.